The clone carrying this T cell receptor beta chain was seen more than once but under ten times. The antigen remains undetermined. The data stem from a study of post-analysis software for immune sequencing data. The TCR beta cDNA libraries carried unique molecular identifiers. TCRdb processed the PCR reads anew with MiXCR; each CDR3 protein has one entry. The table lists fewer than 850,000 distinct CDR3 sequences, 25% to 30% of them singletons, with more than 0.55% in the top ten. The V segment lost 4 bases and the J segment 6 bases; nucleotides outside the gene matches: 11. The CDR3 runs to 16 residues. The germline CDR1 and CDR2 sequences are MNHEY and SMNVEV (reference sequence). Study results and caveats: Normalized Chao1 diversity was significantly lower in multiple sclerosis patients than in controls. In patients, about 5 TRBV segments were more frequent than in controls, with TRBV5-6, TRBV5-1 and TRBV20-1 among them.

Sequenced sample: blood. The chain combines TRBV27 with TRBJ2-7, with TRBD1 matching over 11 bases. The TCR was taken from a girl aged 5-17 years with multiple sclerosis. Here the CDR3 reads CASSSLWTGGPSEQYF. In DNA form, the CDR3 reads TGTGCCAGCAGTTCCCTCTGGACAGGGGGCCCGTCCGAGCAGTACTTC.